This TCR beta chain was retrieved from a study of T-cell memory formation after mild COVID-19. The CDR3 totals 13 residues. V gave up 0 bases and J gave up 3 bases, with 6 bases separating them. MiXCR, run by TCRdb on the 5' RACE reads, gives a single entry per CDR3 protein. The sample yields about 250,000 distinct CDR3 sequences, over 15% seen once. This receptor was identified in an adult woman who had mild COVID-19 (a few samples of this study predate the infection). Cell type and time point are not known. The V call is TRBV12-3 or TRBV12-4, the J call TRBJ2-7, with unresolved D. The sequenced sample consisted of PBMCs or a T cell subset sorted from them (not recorded which). The CDR3 DNA reads TGTGCCAGCAGTTTAGCAGAAAACTACGAGCAGTACTTC. Translation gives CASSLAENYEQYF.